One T cell receptor beta chain is described in this entry. This clonotype was observed a handful of times. The antigen it recognizes is unknown. Given a much more abundant clone one base away, this may be a read error. Preparation of the library involved PCR. The instrument given in TCRdb is NextSeq 500. Bulk TCR libraries were generated as previously described, with the TCR primers listed in Table S5 used. Total RNA was purified with the Qiagen AllPrep DNA/RNA kit. Reads from multiple sequencing runs of the same library were pooled before analysis. The paper's data handling went like this. Reads were retained only if the reads had an exact TCR constant sequence, and the retained reads were trimmed to 150 nt and grouped according to their 12-nt molecular barcodes. Reads inside each barcode group were sub-clustered using a 15% Levenshtein threshold, and a quality-weighted consensus sequence was constructed for each RNA molecule. Non-functional sequences were filtered out, along with any lower-count sequence sitting one edit away from another sequence. On the basis of fitting two negative binomial distributions, barcode sub-clusters with fewer than 20% of the maximum read count were discarded. The public sequencing data were trimmed at Q25 with fastp and processed into clonotypes with MiXCR by TCRdb, which kept only in-frame beta chains. Merged by CDR3 protein, the rows form single entries marked with the most common genes and DNA. The V and J calls were determined by TCRdb, not by the authors. The sample table holds some 680,000 distinct CDR3 sequences, of which about 25% were seen once. Around 0.78% of the sample comes from the top ten.

The record originates from a study of molecular identifiers for immune sequencing clone quantification (dated by TCRdb to the late 2010s). Study-wide context: For a replicate experiment, the RNA from either roughly 18,000 or 92,000 naive CD8 T cells was divided into five aliquots, and four of those aliquots went on to sequencing. This methods study benchmarked molecular-identifier clustering-based TCR repertoire sequencing (MIDCIRS) and TCR RNA copy counting, using CD8 T cells to do so. Overall results and qualifications from the work: Highly expanded clone sizes could be underestimated if identical TCR molecules share a barcode. A single cell's worth of spiked-in Jurkat TCR RNA was reported detectable even among one million naive CD8 T cells. Without barcode sub-clustering, chimeric consensus sequences inflated TCR diversity; chimeras reached as high as 47%. In CMV-specific effector cells, clones with more than 20 RNA copies contained over 98% of molecules, whereas in naive cells such clones contained under 1% of molecules. Modeling indicated around 2.7 TCR RNA copies recovered per cell, compared with around 9.8 by digital PCR, which implies a capture efficiency of about 27%. Naive libraries contained spiked-in Jurkat TCR RNA (roughly 10 copies' worth), which is not part of the donor repertoire.

Libraries of naive CD8 T cells were generated from about 20,000 to 1,000,000 sorted cells, with 10%, 30% or 50% of the purified RNA used. On a BD FACSAria II, naive CD8 T cells were FACS-sorted as CD8+CD4-CCR7+CD45RA+ and collected into RLT Plus buffer. To test detection sensitivity, Jurkat RNA equivalent to approximately ten TCR copies was spiked into samples of about 19,000-1,100,000 naive CD8 T cells. CD8 T cells were enriched using RosetteSep CD8+ T Cell Enrichment Cocktail and Ficoll-Paque, and the enriched cells then underwent ACK red cell lysis. Specimen: naive CD8+ T cells from blood, with Jurkat cell RNA spiked in. Per the publication, the cell subset or site label means: FACS-sorted CD8+CD4-CCR7+CD45RA+ naive T cells. The sequence came from a human donor in good health. Some libraries in this study had Jurkat cell RNA spiked in.

CDR3 protein: CASGYGVGTEAFF. The nucleotide sequence reads as follows: TGTGCCAGCGGTTACGGCGTTGGCACTGAAGCTTTCTTT. The chain is assembled from TRBV6-5 and TRBJ1-1, with no confidently assigned D gene. CDR1 and CDR2 are read off the germline V gene as MNHEY and SVGAGI. The CDR3, from cysteine to phenylalanine, totals 13 residues. Of all the DNA, just the CDR3 is kept, 39 bases in frame from base 1.